This T cell receptor (beta chain) was identified in a study of identical twins. MiXCR, run by TCRdb on the 5' RACE reads, gives a single entry per CDR3 protein. Here the sample spans about 720,000 distinct CDR3 sequences, around a sixth being singletons. Per germline, CDR1 LGHDT and CDR2 YNNKEL (reference sequence). V was pared by 3 bases and J by 6 bases, with 11 bases between. The CDR3 totals 13 residues. All donors were healthy, and all were Caucasian. General study results and limits: The same donors were not followed; conclusions instead depended on cross-sectional statistical analysis.

Regarding this clonotype: Antigen: not known.

The sample was also linked to a second study, of T cells expressing NK-cell markers.

The chain couples TRBV3-1 to TRBJ1-1; D gene unclear. This TCR derives from a woman between 18 and 29 years old in good health. The sequenced sample was PBMCs. The CDR3 spells CASSHLGAPEAFF. The CDR3 DNA reads TGTGCCAGCAGCCATCTGGGAGCCCCTGAAGCTTTCTTT.